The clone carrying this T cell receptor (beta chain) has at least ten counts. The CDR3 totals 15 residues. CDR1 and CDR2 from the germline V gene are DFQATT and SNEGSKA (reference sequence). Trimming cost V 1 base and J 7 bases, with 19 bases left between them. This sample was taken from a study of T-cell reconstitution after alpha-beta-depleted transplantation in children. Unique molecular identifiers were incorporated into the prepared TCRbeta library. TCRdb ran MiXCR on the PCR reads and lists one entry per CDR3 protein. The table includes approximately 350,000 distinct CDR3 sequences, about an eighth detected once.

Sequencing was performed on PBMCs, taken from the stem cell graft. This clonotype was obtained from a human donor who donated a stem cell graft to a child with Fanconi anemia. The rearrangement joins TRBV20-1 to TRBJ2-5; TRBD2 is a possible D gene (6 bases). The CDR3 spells CSARASGPSSGTQYF. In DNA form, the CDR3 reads TGCAGTGCTAGAGCCTCAGGGCCGAGTAGCGGGACCCAGTACTTC.